One and the same sample provided the 8 T cell receptor beta chains below, sequenced in a study of T cell repertoires in cytomegalovirus infection. One entry per CDR3 protein, called by TCRdb with MiXCR from the reads. Seen here are 490,000 or so distinct CDR3 sequences, around 10% observed once, and the top ten hold approximately 10%. Sequencing was done on a sample of PBMCs. The receptors were sampled from a human donor in good health (CMV status not recorded). Some clones in this sample may be carry-over from other donors' samples.

This clonotype was observed a few times. J is TRBJ1-2 and V is TRBV20-1; D remains unclear. The length of the CDR3 is 12 residues. Germline V gene data show CDR1 as DFQATT and CDR2 as SNEGSKA (reference sequence). V lost 6 bases to trimming and J lost 4 bases, with 12 bases between them. The CDR3 nucleotides read TGCAGTGCGGTGAGGGAAGGCTATGGCTACACCTTC. Its translation is CSAVREGYGYTF.

This clonotype was picked up many times. This chain joins TRBV7-8 and TRBJ2-3; D is tentatively TRBD1 or TRBD2 (6 bases each). The CDR3 has 14 residues. Per germline, CDR1 SGHVS and CDR2 FQNEAQ. V was cut by 1 base and J by 8 bases, with 13 bases left in between. This chain's CDR3 is CASSLGGRGGTQYF. CDR3 nucleotide sequence: TGTGCCAGCAGCTTAGGGGGGCGGGGTGGTACGCAGTATTTT.

This clonotype was counted ten times or more. The V call is TRBV7-8, the J call TRBJ2-2; D remains ambiguous. The CDR3 length is 12 residues. Germline CDR1 SGHVS, CDR2 FQNEAQ. With 5 bases removed from V and 8 bases from J, the gap between germline ends came to 9 bases. CDR3 amino acids: CASSQVTGELFF. The DNA of the CDR3 is TGTGCCAGCAGCCAAGTTACTGGGGAGCTGTTTTTT.

This clonotype was seen at least ten times. The V gene is TRBV20-1, the J gene TRBJ1-6, with 7 bases identical to TRBD1. There are 17 residues in the CDR3. With V trimmed by 2 bases and J by 0 bases, 7 bases remained unmatched. CDR1 and CDR2 (germline): DFQATT, SNEGSKA (reference sequence). The CDR3 here is CSARLDRKSSYNSPLHF. CDR3 sequence (DNA): TGCAGTGCTAGACTGGACAGGAAAAGCTCCTATAATTCACCCCTCCACTTT.

This clonotype was recorded many times. The chain uses TRBV7-6 and TRBJ2-2; 7 positions agree with TRBD1. CDR3 size: 13 residues. V gave up 9 bases and J gave up 2 bases; unmatched junction bases: 3. The germline gives CDR1 SGHVS, CDR2 FNYEAQ. Written as DNA, the CDR3 is TGTGCCAGTGAGGGGGCTAACACCGGGGAGCTGTTTTTT. Residues: CASEGANTGELFF.

This clonotype was recorded at least ten times. Here the CDR3 reads CASSLGGGAYNEQFF. The CDR3 bases are TGTGCCAGCAGCTTAGGGGGGGGGGCTTACAATGAGCAGTTCTTC. The genes are TRBV7-6 and TRBJ2-1, with D possibly being TRBD2 (7 bases). The CDR3 has 15 amino acids. CDR1 SGHVS and CDR2 FNYEAQ come from the germline V gene. The V gene lost 1 base and the J gene lost 4 bases, with 11 bases spanning the gap.

Ten or more counts support this clonotype. CDR3 region: CASSQGRQVGTEAFF. The CDR3 nucleotides read TGCGCCAGCAGCCAAGGGAGGCAGGTGGGGACTGAAGCTTTCTTT. The chain joins TRBV4-1 to TRBJ1-1; D gene unclear. Deletions cut 1 base from V and 5 bases from J, with 14 bases between. The CDR3 consists of 15 residues. Looked up from germline, CDR1 is MGHRA and CDR2 is YSYEKL.

This clonotype was counted a single time. The V gene is TRBV28, the J gene TRBJ2-7, with a tentative D call TRBD2 (6 bases). Trimming shortened V by 3 bases and J by 2 bases, and 14 bases separated the two germline ends. Germline V gene lookup returns CDR1 MDHEN and CDR2 SYDVKM. The CDR3 runs to 15 residues. This chain's CDR3 is CASSFFGTSTYEQYF. In DNA form, the CDR3 reads TGTGCCAGCAGTTTTTTTGGGACTTCCACCTACGAGCAGTACTTC.